Below are 25 T cell receptor beta chains sequenced from a single sample in a study of molecular identifiers for immune sequencing clone quantification. TCRdb passed the PCR reads through MiXCR, listing each CDR3 protein once. Of hundreds of thousands of distinct CDR3 sequences in the sample, 25% were seen once. The material sequenced was naive CD8+ T cells from blood, with Jurkat cell RNA spiked in. As to subset: FACS-sorted CD8+CD4-CCR7+CD45RA+ naive T cells. Source of these receptors: a human donor in good health. Some libraries in this study had Jurkat cell RNA spiked in.

On this clonotype itself: A much larger clone differs from this one at a single base, so this may be a read error. The chain joins TRBV28 to TRBJ2-6; tentative D call: TRBD2 (6 bases). This CDR3 region has 16 residues. Per germline, CDR1 MDHEN and CDR2 SYDVKM. V lost 6 bases and J lost 2, with 14 bases in between. CDR3 in DNA: TGTGCCAGCAGCGCCCGGGGGTCCCCTGGGGCCAACGTCCTGACTTTC. This codes for CASSARGSPGANVLTF.

This chain connects TRBV9 to TRBJ1-4; a possible D gene is TRBD1 (6 bases). Per the germline V gene, CDR1 is SGDLS and CDR2 is YYNGEE. The CDR3 is 15 amino acids. V lost 3 bases to trimming and J lost 3 bases, with 12 bases between them. CDR3 loop: CASSDPRGPNEKLFF. CDR3 nucleotides: TGTGCCAGCAGCGACCCCAGGGGTCCTAATGAAAAACTGTTTTTT.

This clonotype was detected ten times or more. The CDR3 region has the DNA TGTGCCAGCAGTGGGGGACGGGCGAGACTTGACTATGGCTACACCTTC. It codes for CASSGGRARLDYGYTF. The chain has TRBV2 and TRBJ1-2, with a tentative D call TRBD1 (5 bases). The CDR3 loop spans 16 amino acids. Trimming removed 4 bases at V and 3 bases at J, with 18 bases between. CDR1 SNHLY and CDR2 FYNNEI come from the germline V gene. Full variable domain (missing parts from reference TRBV2 and TRBJ1-2): EPEVTQTPSHQVTQMGQEVILRCVPISNHLYFYWYRQILGQKVEFLVSFYNNEISEKSEIFDDQFSVERPDGSNFTLKIRSTKLEDSAMYFCASSGGRARLDYGYTFGSGTRLTVV.

In the case of this clonotype: A read error may produce the germline difference seen at one junction end. The V call is TRBV7-6, the J call TRBJ1-1; D gene unclear. The CDR3 spans 17 residues. Germline V gene sequence: CDR1 SGHVS, CDR2 FNYEAQ. CDR3 nucleotide sequence: TGTGCCAGCGGCTTAGCGATCCACCTTGGTTATAGGGTTGAAGCTTTCTTT. This codes for CASGLAIHLGYRVEAFF. Variable domain in full (rest from reference TRBV7-6 and TRBJ1-1): GAGVSQSPRYKVTKRGQDVALRCDPISGHVSLYWYRQALGQGPEFLTYFNYEAQQDKSGLPNDRFSAERPEGSISTLTIQRTEQRDSAMYRCASGLAIHLGYRVEAFFGQGTRLTVV.

This clonotype was seen a handful of times. The chain carries TRBV12-3 or TRBV12-4 and TRBJ1-1; TRBD1 matches at 7 bases. V lost 3 bases and J lost 0; bases outside the gene matches: 7. This CDR3 has 16 amino acids. The chain's CDR3 is CASSLGQNNLNTEAFF. The CDR3 DNA follows: TGTGCCAGCAGTTTGGGACAGAATAACTTGAACACTGAAGCTTTCTTT.

This clonotype has ten or more counts. V is TRBV6-5 and J is TRBJ2-7; 7 bases align to TRBD2. V was clipped by 6 bases and J by 3 bases; unmatched bases: 8. Germline CDR1 is MNHEY and CDR2 is SVGAGI. This CDR3 is 14 amino acids long. The CDR3 region has the DNA TGTGCCAGCAGCCCACCGGGAGGAAGCTACGAGCAGTACTTC. As protein: CASSPPGGSYEQYF.

The chain employs TRBV7-9 and TRBJ2-3; no reliable D call. CDR1 and CDR2 from the germline V gene are SEHNR and FQNEAQ (reference sequence). V lost 5 bases to trimming and J lost 2 bases, with 8 bases between them. There are 13 residues in the CDR3. CDR3 coding DNA: TGTGCCAGCAGCATGGGAAACACAGATACGCAGTATTTT. Its translation is CASSMGNTDTQYF.

This clonotype was detected only a few times. The chain couples TRBV7-6 to TRBJ2-7; 7 bases agree with TRBD2. The CDR3 runs 15 residues. Trimming cost V 5 bases and J 3 bases; bases outside gene matches: 10. CDR1 is SGHVS, CDR2 FNYEAQ, per germline. The CDR3 region has the DNA TGTGCCAGCAGCCCCGGTGGCTGGGGGGGCTACGAGCAGTACTTC. Translating it yields CASSPGGWGGYEQYF.

This clonotype was counted at least ten times. The gene calls are TRBV5-4 and TRBJ1-2; D not certain. V was pared by 5 bases and J by 2 bases, with 7 bases between. The CDR3 length is 12 residues. Per germline, CDR1 SGHNT and CDR2 YYREEE (reference sequence). The CDR3 nucleotides are TGTGCCAGCAGTTTCAACAACTATGGCTACACCTTC. This encodes CASSFNNYGYTF.

This clonotype was observed many times. J is TRBJ1-1 and V is TRBV20-1; TRBD1 agrees at 7 bases. CDR3 length: 17 amino acids. The germline V gene has CDR1 DFQATT and CDR2 SNEGSKA (reference sequence). V lost 2 bases, J lost 0 bases, and 12 bases stayed unmatched. The chain's CDR3 is CSARFRTGHAMNTEAFF. The CDR3, as DNA: TGCAGTGCTAGATTCCGGACAGGACACGCCATGAACACTGAAGCTTTCTTT.

This clonotype showed up many times. The junction departs from germline at one end; a sequencing error may be responsible. CDR3 amino acids: CASSITGNTEAFF. The CDR3 DNA follows: TGTGCCAGCAGTATCACAGGGAACACTGAAGCTTTCTTT. V is TRBV19 and J is TRBJ1-1, with D perhaps matching TRBD1 (5 bases). CDR3 length: 13 amino acids. Looked up from germline, CDR1 is LNHDA and CDR2 is SQIVND (reference sequence).

This clonotype has at least ten counts. The chain joins TRBV7-9 to TRBJ2-7; D is perhaps TRBD1 (6 bases). CDR1 and CDR2 from the germline V gene are SEHNR and FQNEAQ (reference sequence). The V and J ends lost 3 bases and 3 bases respectively, with 15 bases between them. The CDR3 contains 15 residues. Here the CDR3 DNA reads TGTGCCAGCAGCTTGCGCCCCGGACAGAGCTACGAGCAGTACTTC. This gives the protein CASSLRPGQSYEQYF.

The chain is built from TRBV25-1 and TRBJ2-1; TRBD2 matches 10 bases. V shed 5 bases and J 4 bases; nucleotides not matched to a gene: 17. Germline V lookup: CDR1 MGHDK, CDR2 SYGVNS. This CDR3 has 19 amino acids. The DNA for the CDR3 is TGTGCCAGCAGTCCCGACCAGCGGGGGGGCAGGGGGCTGTACAATGAGCAGTTCTTC. It encodes CASSPDQRGGRGLYNEQFF. The complete variable domain, with remaining parts taken from reference TRBV25-1 and TRBJ2-1, reads EADIYQTPRYLVIGTGKKITLECSQTMGHDKMYWYQQDPGMELHLIHYSYGVNSTEKGDLSSESTVSRIRTEHFPLTLESARPSHTSQYLCASSPDQRGGRGLYNEQFFGPGTRLTVL.

This clonotype was counted a single time. This could be a read error, since a much larger clone is one nucleotide away. The chain is built from TRBV6-2 or TRBV6-3 and TRBJ2-5; D gene unclear. There are 13 residues in the CDR3. Germline V gene data show CDR1 as MNHEY and CDR2 as SVGEGT. CDR3 protein: CASSYQASEPQYF. CDR3 nucleotide sequence: TGTGCCAGCAGTTATCAGGCCTCAGAGCCCCAGTACTTC.

V and J are TRBV2 and TRBJ2-1; 7 bases map to TRBD2. Germline CDR1 and CDR2: SNHLY and FYNNEI. J was trimmed by 5 bases and V by 6 bases; bases with no gene match: 13. The CDR3 covers 16 residues. The CDR3 sequence: CASRETSKARDNEQFF. The CDR3 nucleotides read TGTGCCAGCAGGGAGACTAGCAAGGCGCGCGACAATGAGCAGTTCTTC.

The chain links TRBV19 to TRBJ2-7, with 8 bases matching TRBD1. This CDR3 comprises 14 residues. Germline loops: CDR1 LNHDA, CDR2 SQIVND (reference sequence). The V gene end was trimmed by 5 bases and the J gene end by 6 bases; junction bases not matched to a gene: 9. DNA of the CDR3: TGTGCCAGTAGTGGGACAGGTCGGCTCCGCGAGCAGTACTTC. It is translated as CASSGTGRLREQYF.

This chain links TRBV5-6 with TRBJ2-5, with D unresolved. V lost 4 bases and J 1 base, leaving 14 bases between the germline ends. CDR3 length: 15 amino acids. Germline assignment: CDR1 SGHDT and CDR2 YYEEEE. The CDR3 DNA is TGTGCCAGCAGCCAAATGGACGGTGGCCAAGAGACCCAGTACTTC. This translates into CASSQMDGGQETQYF.

The genes are TRBV20-1 and TRBJ2-7, with unresolved D. Germline CDR1 and CDR2: DFQATT and SNEGSKA (reference sequence). CDR3 size: 14 residues. V was trimmed by 2 bases and J by 2 bases, leaving 13 bases between them. The CDR3 DNA sequence: TGCAGTGCTAGATCCCCACAAACAACCTACGAGCAGTACTTC. As protein: CSARSPQTTYEQYF.

This chain uses TRBV18 with TRBJ1-1; TRBD1 agrees at 7 bases. The CDR3 is 15 residues long. Per germline, CDR1 KGHSH and CDR2 LQKENI. The V gene end was trimmed by 2 bases and the J gene end by 2 bases; junction bases not matched to a gene: 5. CDR3 sequence reads: CASSPDGGGNTEAFF. The CDR3 nucleotides read TGTGCCAGCTCACCAGATGGAGGGGGCAACACTGAAGCTTTCTTT.

Notes on this clonotype: This could be a read error, since a much larger clone is one nucleotide away. The chain uses TRBV6-2 or TRBV6-3 and TRBJ2-3; D perhaps matches TRBD1 (5 bases). The germline V gene has CDR1 MNHEY and CDR2 SVGEGT. This CDR3 contains 15 residues. This chain's CDR3 is CASSINTGYTDTRYF. The CDR3 DNA sequence: TGTGCCAGCAGCATAAACACAGGATACACAGATACGCGGTATTTT.

The CDR3 DNA is TGCGCCAGCAGCTCACGGGAGTACAATGAGCAGTTCTTC. It codes for CASSSREYNEQFF. The V and J genes are TRBV4-1 and TRBJ2-1; tentatively, D is TRBD2 (6 bases). The V end was cut by 5 bases, the J end by 4 bases, with 9 bases between. There are 13 residues in the CDR3. Germline-derived CDR1 and CDR2 are MGHRA and YSYEKL.

The rearrangement uses TRBV2 and TRBJ1-1, with D maybe TRBD1 (5 bases). Germline V CDR1 and CDR2: SNHLY, FYNNEI. Trimming pared 7 bases from V and 1 base from J, leaving 22 bases between. The CDR3 contains 17 residues. CDR3 loop: CASTCSGGLPSNTEAFF. DNA of the CDR3: TGTGCCAGCACTTGCTCGGGGGGTTTACCCTCGAACACTGAAGCTTTCTTT.

This clonotype showed up many times. In DNA form, the CDR3 reads TGTGCCAGCAGTGAAGCCCGCTCGCGGGGGGGCTTTCAAGAGACCCAGTACTTC. Translating gives CASSEARSRGGFQETQYF. The chain combines TRBV6-1 with TRBJ2-5, with 9 bases that match TRBD2. This CDR3 has 18 amino acids. Germline assignment: CDR1 MNHNS and CDR2 SASEGT. With 0 bases clipped from V and 2 bases from J, the junction kept 10 bases outside the gene matches.

This clonotype was seen at least ten times. The chain combines TRBV13 with TRBJ1-1, with D tentatively TRBD1 (5 bases). Trimming stripped 3 bases from V and 3 bases from J, with 11 bases between. This CDR3 has 14 amino acids. Germline V gene lookup returns CDR1 PRHDT and CDR2 FYEKMQ (reference sequence). The CDR3 loop is CASSFRGSYTEAFF. The CDR3 DNA reads TGTGCCAGCAGCTTTAGGGGCAGTTACACTGAAGCTTTCTTT.

This clonotype came up a few times. CDR3 protein: CASSRTPGQGVWSPLHF. The CDR3, as DNA: TGTGCCAGCAGCCGAACACCGGGACAGGGAGTGTGGTCACCCCTCCACTTT. The chain links TRBV6-4 to TRBJ1-6; 9 nucleotides line up with TRBD1. Germline CDR1 reads MRHNA; CDR2 reads SNTAGT. This CDR3 is built from 17 residues. V lost 6 bases to trimming and J lost 10 bases; unmatched junction nucleotides: 16.